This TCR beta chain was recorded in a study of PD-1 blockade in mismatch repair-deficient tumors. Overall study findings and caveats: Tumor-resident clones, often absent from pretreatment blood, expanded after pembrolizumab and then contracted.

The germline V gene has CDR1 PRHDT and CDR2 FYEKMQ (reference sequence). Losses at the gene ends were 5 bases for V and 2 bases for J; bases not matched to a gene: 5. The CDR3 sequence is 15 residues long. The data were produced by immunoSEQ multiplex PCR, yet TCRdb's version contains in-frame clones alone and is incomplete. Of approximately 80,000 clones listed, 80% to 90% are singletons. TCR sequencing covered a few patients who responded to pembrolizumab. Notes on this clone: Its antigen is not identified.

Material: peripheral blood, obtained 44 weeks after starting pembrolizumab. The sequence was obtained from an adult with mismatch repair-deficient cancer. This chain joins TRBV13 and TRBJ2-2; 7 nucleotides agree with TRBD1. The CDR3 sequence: CASSMDRRNTGELFF. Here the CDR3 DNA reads TGTGCCAGCAGCATGGACAGGAGAAACACCGGGGAGCTGTTTTTT.